The 29 T cell receptor beta chains presented below share a single source sample, sequenced in a study of blood T cell repertoires in COVID-19 (dated by TCRdb to 2018 to 2021). Preparation of the library involved the immunoSEQ multiplex PCR assay. TCRdb limited this immuneACCESS table to in-frame rearrangements with V and J called. A share of clones is missing; checked studies link under half to unresolved V genes, and the rest is unexplained. This sample gives about 280,000 clones in total; approximately 88% of them show up just once. The ten largest account for 6% of the sample. The sequenced material came from PBMCs or T cells enriched from blood (not recorded which). All receptors come from a woman aged 40 to 50 who had recovered from COVID-19.

This clone was recorded once. This chain connects TRBV19 to TRBJ2-1, with D perhaps matching TRBD2 (7 bases). CDR1 is LNHDA, CDR2 SQIVND, per germline (reference sequence). With 4 bases removed from V and 7 bases from J, the gap between germline ends came to 14 bases. The CDR3 sequence is 14 residues long. The CDR3 sequence: CASSRGLGGNEQFF. The CDR3 DNA sequence: TGTGCCAGTAGTAGAGGACTAGGGGGGAATGAGCAGTTCTTC.

The gene calls are TRBV19 and TRBJ2-7; tentative D call: TRBD2 (6 bases). Trimming pared 0 bases from V and 7 bases from J, leaving 13 bases between. Germline CDR1 is LNHDA and CDR2 is SQIVND (reference sequence). The CDR3 spans 14 residues. The CDR3 here is CASSIDRRREEQYF. The CDR3 coding sequence is TGTGCCAGTAGTATAGATCGACGGAGGGAAGAGCAGTACTTC.

The chain has TRBV7-2 and TRBJ1-6, with D tentatively TRBD1 (6 bases). There are 13 residues in the CDR3. Germline assignment: CDR1 SGHTA and CDR2 FQGNSA. V dropped 5 bases and J dropped 6 bases, with 8 bases sitting between them. CDR3 DNA sequence: TGTGCCAGCAGCCCGGACAGTAATTCACCCCTCCACTTT. Translating gives CASSPDSNSPLHF.

V usage is TRBV5-8 and J usage is TRBJ2-1; 16 nucleotides align to TRBD2. The ends lost 4 bases at V and 3 bases at J; junction bases unmatched: 13. CDR1 and CDR2 (germline): SGHTS, YDEGEE. The CDR3 sequence is 20 residues long. CDR3 sequence: CASSPPGLAGGPLLYNEQFF. For the CDR3, the DNA is TGTGCCAGCAGCCCTCCGGGACTAGCGGGAGGGCCCTTACTCTACAATGAGCAGTTCTTC.

The rearrangement joins TRBV7-2 to TRBJ1-1; no firm D call. The CDR3 contains 15 residues. V lost 1 base and J lost 5, with 14 bases in between. Germline CDR1 reads SGHTA; CDR2 reads FQGNSA. CDR3 protein: CASSLGRLPQTEAFF. In DNA form, the CDR3 reads TGTGCCAGCAGCTTAGGCAGATTACCCCAGACTGAAGCTTTCTTT.

The chain joins TRBV3-1 (or the pseudogene TRBV3-2) to TRBJ1-4; 9 bases match TRBD1. V shed 4 bases and J 10 bases; nucleotides not matched to a gene: 7. The CDR3 runs 14 residues. Germline V gene sequence: CDR1 LGHDT, CDR2 YNNKEL (reference sequence). This CDR3 reads CASSPTGGVGKLFF. In nucleotides, the CDR3 is TGTGCCAGCAGCCCCACAGGGGGCGTGGGAAAACTGTTTTTT.

The rearrangement joins TRBV4-2 to TRBJ2-4; 7 bases map to TRBD1. Germline V gene data show CDR1 as LGHNA and CDR2 as YNFKEQ. This CDR3 has 16 amino acids. J lost 1 base, V lost 3 bases, and 6 bases had no gene match. CDR3 DNA sequence: TGTGCCAGCAGCCATACCACAGGGGCGGCCAAAAACATTCAGTACTTC. Translation gives CASSHTTGAAKNIQYF.

The rearrangement joins TRBV29-1 to TRBJ1-1, with D possibly TRBD1 on 5 matching bases. Germline CDR1 SQVTM, CDR2 ANQGSEA. V lost 1 base, J lost 0 bases, and 12 bases lay in between. CDR3 size: 15 residues. CDR3 protein: CSVEVRRGVNTEAFF. CDR3 in DNA: TGCAGCGTTGAAGTAAGACGGGGGGTGAACACTGAAGCTTTCTTT.

The chain is built from TRBV6-2 or TRBV6-3 and TRBJ2-7; the D is unclear. The V and J ends lost 0 bases and 4 bases respectively, with 19 bases between them. CDR1 is MNHEY, CDR2 SVGEGT, per germline. The CDR3 loop spans 17 amino acids. The CDR3 DNA reads as TGTGCCAGCAGTTACTCCCCCCGCTTAGAGAACCGGTACGAGCAGTACTTC. Translated, it gives CASSYSPRLENRYEQYF.

The rearrangement links TRBV15 to TRBJ1-3, with D perhaps TRBD1 (5 bases). Per germline, CDR1 LNHNV and CDR2 YYDKDF (reference sequence). V lost 1 base, J lost 0 bases, and 10 bases lay in between. The CDR3 is made up of 16 amino acids. The CDR3 reads CATSRGQSDSGNTIYF. In DNA form, the CDR3 reads TGTGCCACCAGCAGAGGACAGTCGGACTCTGGAAACACCATATATTTT.

The gene calls are TRBV28 and TRBJ2-1, with 10 bases matching TRBD2. With 8 bases clipped from V and 0 bases from J, the junction kept 7 bases outside the gene matches. The CDR3 totals 16 residues. Germline CDR1 MDHEN, CDR2 SYDVKM. CDR3 sequence: CASSRTSGASYNEQFF. CDR3 coding DNA: TGTGCCAGCTCCCGGACTAGCGGCGCCTCCTACAATGAGCAGTTCTTC.

Here the CDR3 DNA reads TGTGCCAGCAGCACGCAGGGTACTGAAGCTTTCTTT. Translation: CASSTQGTEAFF. This chain connects TRBV9 to TRBJ1-1, with D tentatively TRBD1 (5 bases). The germline V and J ends were trimmed by 4 bases and 5 bases, with 9 bases remaining between them. The germline V gene encodes CDR1 SGDLS and CDR2 YYNGEE. CDR3 size: 12 residues. The full variable domain, in which reference TRBV9 and TRBJ1-1 provide the parts outside the CDR3, is DSGVTQTPKHLITATGQRVTLRCSPRSGDLSVYWYQQSLDQGLQFLIQYYNGEERAKGNILERFSAQQFPDLHSELNLSSLELGDSALYFCASSTQGTEAFFGQGTRLTVV.

The chain uses TRBV2 and TRBJ1-3; D may be TRBD1 (5 bases). The germline V gene encodes CDR1 SNHLY and CDR2 FYNNEI. V was pared by 3 bases and J by 2 bases, with 5 bases between. This CDR3 has 13 amino acids. Written as DNA, the CDR3 is TGTGCCAGCAGTGAGACAGCTGGAAACACCATATATTTT. As protein: CASSETAGNTIYF. Full variable domain (remainder filled in from reference TRBV2 and TRBJ1-3): EPEVTQTPSHQVTQMGQEVILRCVPISNHLYFYWYRQILGQKVEFLVSFYNNEISEKSEIFDDQFSVERPDGSNFTLKIRSTKLEDSAMYFCASSETAGNTIYFGEGSWLTVV.

CDR3 DNA: TGTGCCAGCAGCTTAGGACTCTGGGGTTCCAATGAGCAGTTCTTC. This gives the protein CASSLGLWGSNEQFF. The chain recombines TRBV7-3 with TRBJ2-1, with a tentative D call TRBD2 (5 bases). This CDR3 spans 15 amino acids. Germline V gene sequence: CDR1 SGHTA, CDR2 FQGTGA. V dropped 2 bases and J dropped 6 bases, with 14 bases sitting between them.

The rearrangement joins TRBV28 to TRBJ1-1; D gene ambiguous. Germline values: CDR1 MDHEN, CDR2 SYDVKM. Trimming cost V 0 bases and J 4 bases, with 6 bases left between them. The CDR3 has 13 amino acids. The CDR3 is CASSLWGSTEAFF. DNA of the CDR3: TGTGCCAGCAGTTTATGGGGGAGCACTGAAGCTTTCTTT.

The chain couples TRBV2 to TRBJ2-5; D is possibly TRBD2 (6 bases). CDR1 is SNHLY, CDR2 FYNNEI, per germline. The CDR3 consists of 15 residues. With 7 bases removed from V and 2 bases from J, the gap between germline ends came to 17 bases. CDR3 nucleotide sequence: TGTGCCAGCATACCCCCCTATCTAGCGCAAGAGACCCAGTACTTC. Translating it yields CASIPPYLAQETQYF.

This chain connects TRBV20-1 to TRBJ2-7, with D tentatively TRBD2 (5 bases). Germline V gene lookup returns CDR1 DFQATT and CDR2 SNEGSKA (reference sequence). V was trimmed by 3 bases and J by 2 bases, leaving 5 bases between them. This CDR3 has 11 amino acids. In DNA, the CDR3 is TGCAGTGCTAGCGGGGCCTACGAGCAGTACTTC. Translated: CSASGAYEQYF.

The chain is built from TRBV27 and TRBJ1-1, with 10 bases matching TRBD1. CDR3 length: 15 amino acids. V trimming: 2 bases; J trimming: 1 base; junction bases outside the gene matches: 1. CDR1 and CDR2 (germline): MNHEY, SMNVEV (reference sequence). Here the CDR3 reads CASSLRDRGNTEAFF. The CDR3, as DNA: TGTGCCAGCAGTTTAAGGGACAGGGGGAACACTGAAGCTTTCTTT.

V usage is TRBV4-2 and J usage is TRBJ2-3, with 9 bases lining up with TRBD2. The germline CDR1 and CDR2 sequences are LGHNA and YNFKEQ. The V and J ends lost 0 bases and 6 bases, in that order; junction bases with no gene match: 13. The CDR3 has 18 amino acids. DNA of the CDR3: TGTGCCAGCAGCCAAGATAGCGCGTCGCGGGAGGGTACGGATACGCAGTATTTT. Its translation: CASSQDSASREGTDTQYF.

The chain combines TRBV15 with TRBJ1-5; 8 nucleotides agree with TRBD1. There are 15 residues in the CDR3. V shed 7 bases and J 7 bases; nucleotides not matched to a gene: 12. Germline CDR1 is LNHNV and CDR2 is YYDKDF (reference sequence). The CDR3, as DNA: TGTGCCACCAAGGAGGGACAGGACCCTGAGCAGCCCCAGCATTTT. Protein sequence: CATKEGQDPEQPQHF. The whole variable domain, remainder taken from reference TRBV15 and TRBJ1-5, is DAMVIQNPRYQVTQFGKPVTLSCSQTLNHNVMYWYQQKSSQAPKLLFHYYDKDFNNEADTPDNFQSRRPNTSFCFLDIRSPGLGDTAMYLCATKEGQDPEQPQHFGDGTRLSIL.

DNA for the CDR3: TGCGCCAGCAGTCCTCCGGACCAGGGGGAAAATCAGCCCCAGCATTTT. Amino acids: CASSPPDQGENQPQHF. The genes are TRBV23-1 and TRBJ1-5, with TRBD1 identical over 7 bases. TRBV23-1 qualifies as an ORF whose function is uncertain. V shed 4 bases and J 4 bases; nucleotides not matched to a gene: 10. This CDR3 has 16 amino acids.

The chain links TRBV28 to TRBJ2-1; 8 positions match TRBD2. This CDR3 contains 14 residues. Germline V gene lookup returns CDR1 MDHEN and CDR2 SYDVKM. Germline trimming cut 6 bases from V and 4 bases from J; bases unmatched to any gene: 5. As DNA, the CDR3 is TGTGCCAGCAGGCTGGGCGGGGGGTACAATGAGCAGTTCTTC. It codes for CASRLGGGYNEQFF.

The chain employs TRBV18 and TRBJ2-5, with 7 bases aligning to TRBD2. Germline V CDR1 and CDR2: KGHSH, LQKENI. The CDR3 extends over 16 amino acids. With 4 bases clipped from V and 7 bases from J, the junction kept 15 bases outside the gene matches. The CDR3 is CASSLTPSAGVATQYF. As DNA, the CDR3 is TGTGCCAGCTCACTAACGCCTTCGGCGGGGGTGGCGACCCAGTACTTC. The full variable domain, in which reference TRBV18 and TRBJ2-5 provide the parts outside the CDR3, is NAGVMQNPRHLVRRRGQEARLRCSPMKGHSHVYWYRQLPEEGLKFMVYLQKENIIDESGMPKERFSAEFPKEGPSILRIQQVVRGDSAAYFCASSLTPSAGVATQYFGPGTRLLVL.

Only one count was recorded for this clone. The chain joins TRBV4-1 to TRBJ1-2, with D unresolved. In germline, CDR1 is MGHRA, CDR2 YSYEKL. V was pared by 4 bases and J by 4 bases, with 13 bases between. The CDR3 is made up of 14 amino acids. In nucleotides, the CDR3 is TGCGCCAGCAGCCCTCCGGGAACTGCCTATGGCTACACCTTC. Protein: CASSPPGTAYGYTF.

This rearrangement joins TRBV7-2 to TRBJ2-7; 7 nucleotides match TRBD1. CDR1 is SGHTA and CDR2 is FQGNSA in the germline V gene. The CDR3 has 14 amino acids. V was clipped by 2 bases and J by 5 bases; unmatched bases: 6. The CDR3 DNA follows: TGTGCCAGCAGCTTACCGACAGGGAGACACGAGCAGTACTTC. Its translation: CASSLPTGRHEQYF.

This rearrangement joins TRBV7-6 to TRBJ2-4, with D possibly being TRBD2 (5 bases). The CDR3 sequence is 10 residues long. Trimming removed 9 bases from V and 10 bases from J, with 10 bases in between. The V gene's germline CDR1 is SGHVS and CDR2 FNYEAQ. The CDR3 coding sequence is TGTGCCAGAGACGGGGAAATTCAGTACTTC. Translating gives CARDGEIQYF.

The chain is built from TRBV2 and TRBJ1-4; D unresolved. The CDR3 covers 11 residues. Deletions cut 8 bases from V and 8 bases from J, with 9 bases between. Germline V gene data show CDR1 as SNHLY and CDR2 as FYNNEI. CDR3 sequence reads: CASRTGEKLFF. CDR3 bases: TGTGCCAGCCGGACGGGAGAAAAACTGTTTTTT.

This rearrangement joins TRBV6-9 to TRBJ2-1, with 10 bases aligning to TRBD2. V lost 6 bases to trimming and J lost 7 bases; unmatched junction nucleotides: 15. From germline, CDR1 is MNHGY and CDR2 SVAAGI. The CDR3 covers 17 residues. The CDR3 DNA follows: TGTGCCAGCAGGGACGAGACAGCGGGAGGGAAGATAAATGAGCAGTTCTTC. Its protein product is CASRDETAGGKINEQFF.

The CDR3 loop reads CASSHRTGDQPQHF. The DNA for the CDR3 is TGCGCCAGCAGCCACCGGACAGGGGATCAGCCCCAGCATTTT. The chain recombines TRBV4-3 with TRBJ1-5; 9 nucleotides match TRBD1. There are 14 residues in the CDR3. V shed 3 bases and J 5 bases; nucleotides not matched to a gene: 2. Germline V CDR1 and CDR2: LGHNA, YSLEER.